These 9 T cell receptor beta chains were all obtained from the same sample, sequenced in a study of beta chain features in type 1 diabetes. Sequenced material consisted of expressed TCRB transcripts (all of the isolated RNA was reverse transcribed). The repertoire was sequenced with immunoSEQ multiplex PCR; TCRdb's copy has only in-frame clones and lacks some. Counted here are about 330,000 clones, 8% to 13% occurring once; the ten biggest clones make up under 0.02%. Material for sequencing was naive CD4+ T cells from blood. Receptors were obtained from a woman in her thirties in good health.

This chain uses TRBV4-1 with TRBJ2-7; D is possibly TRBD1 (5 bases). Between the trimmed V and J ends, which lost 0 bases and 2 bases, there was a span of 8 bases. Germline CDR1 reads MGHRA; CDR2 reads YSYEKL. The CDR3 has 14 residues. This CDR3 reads CASSQEQGTYEQYF. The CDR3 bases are TGCGCCAGCAGCCAAGAGCAGGGCACCTACGAGCAGTACTTC.

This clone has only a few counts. The CDR3 protein is CATSREPESTDTQYF. In DNA form, the CDR3 reads TGTGCCACCAGCAGAGAACCGGAGTCCACAGATACGCAGTATTTT. The chain is built from TRBV15 and TRBJ2-3; D remains unclear. The CDR3 loop spans 15 amino acids. Germline CDR1 and CDR2: LNHNV and YYDKDF (reference sequence). V was trimmed by 0 bases and J by 2 bases, leaving 9 bases between them.

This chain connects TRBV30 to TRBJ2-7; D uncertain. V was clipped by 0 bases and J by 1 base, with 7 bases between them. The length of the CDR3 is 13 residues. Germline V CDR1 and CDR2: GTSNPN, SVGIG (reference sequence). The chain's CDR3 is CAWSVDSSYEQYF. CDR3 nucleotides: TGTGCCTGGAGTGTTGACTCTTCCTACGAGCAGTACTTC.

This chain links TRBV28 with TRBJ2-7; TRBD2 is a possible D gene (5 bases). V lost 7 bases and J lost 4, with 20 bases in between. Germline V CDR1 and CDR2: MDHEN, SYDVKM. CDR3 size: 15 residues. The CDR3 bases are TGTGCCAGCACCTTAAGACGAGGGAGTAAATACGAGCAGTACTTC. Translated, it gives CASTLRRGSKYEQYF.

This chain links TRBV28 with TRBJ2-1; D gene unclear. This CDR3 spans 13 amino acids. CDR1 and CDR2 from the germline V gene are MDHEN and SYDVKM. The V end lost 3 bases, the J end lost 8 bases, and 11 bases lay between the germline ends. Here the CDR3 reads CASSFSPGDEQFF. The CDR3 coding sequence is TGTGCCAGCAGTTTTTCCCCTGGAGATGAGCAGTTCTTC.

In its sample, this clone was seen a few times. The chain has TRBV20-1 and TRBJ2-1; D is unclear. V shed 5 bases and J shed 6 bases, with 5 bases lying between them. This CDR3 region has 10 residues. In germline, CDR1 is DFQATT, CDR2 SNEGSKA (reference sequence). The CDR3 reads CSADSNEQFF. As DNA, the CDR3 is TGCAGTGCTGACTCCAATGAGCAGTTCTTC.

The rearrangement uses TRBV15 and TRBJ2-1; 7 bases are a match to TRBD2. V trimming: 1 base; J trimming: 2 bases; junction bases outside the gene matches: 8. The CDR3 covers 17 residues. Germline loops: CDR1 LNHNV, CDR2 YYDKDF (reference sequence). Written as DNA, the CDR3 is TGTGCCACCAGCAGAGGAATTGAGAGCGGGGCCTACAATGAGCAGTTCTTC. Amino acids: CATSRGIESGAYNEQFF.

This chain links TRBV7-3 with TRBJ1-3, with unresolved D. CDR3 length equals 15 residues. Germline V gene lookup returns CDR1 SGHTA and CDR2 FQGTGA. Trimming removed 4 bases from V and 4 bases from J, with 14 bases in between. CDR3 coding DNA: TGTGCCAGCAGCTCAAACGGAGGAGCGGGAAACACCATATATTTT. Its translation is CASSSNGGAGNTIYF.

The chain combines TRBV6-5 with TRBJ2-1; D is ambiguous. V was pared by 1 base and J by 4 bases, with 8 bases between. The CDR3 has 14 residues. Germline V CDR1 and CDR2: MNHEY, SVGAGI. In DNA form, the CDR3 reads TGTGCCAGCAGTTACTGGCAGTATTACAATGAGCAGTTCTTC. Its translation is CASSYWQYYNEQFF.